Listed below are T cell receptor beta chains from one sample, sequenced in a study of blood T cells in healthy people across ages. TCRdb ran MiXCR on the 5' RACE reads and lists one entry per CDR3 protein. Among roughly 800,000 distinct CDR3 sequences listed, 58% were seen once. Sequences were obtained from blood. These receptors all stem from a man aged 25 to 40 in good health. CDR3s include the opening cysteine and the closing phenylalanine or tryptophan. Fields, in order: D gene, clone size, V gene, J gene, CDR3 protein, CDR3 DNA. The D gene is left open where the match is weak. Rows may omit the clone size; those that give it use once, few, many or a size class.

TRBD1	NA	TRBV6-5	TRBJ2-3	CVSGQGNVDTQYF	TGTGTCAGCGGACAGGGGAATGTAGATACGCAGTATTTT
NA	NA	TRBV5-1	TRBJ2-7	CASSSGSGLGWYEQYF	TGCGCCAGCAGCTCAGGTTCGGGATTGGGGTGGTATGAGCAGTACTTC
TRBD2	NA	TRBV6-2/TRBV6-3	TRBJ2-1	CASIQAGGAYNEQFF	TGTGCCAGCATCCAAGCGGGAGGCGCCTACAATGAGCAGTTCTTC
NA	NA	TRBV6-2/TRBV6-3	TRBJ2-7	CASSYSRSPRYEQYF	TGTGCCAGCAGTTACTCTCGCTCACCAAGGTACGAGCAGTACTTC
NA	NA	TRBV7-2	TRBJ1-4	CASSLGGTGGEKLFF	TGTGCCAGCAGCTTAGGGGGCACTGGAGGTGAAAAACTGTTTTTT
TRBD2	NA	TRBV4-2	TRBJ2-1	CASSRSGGFFDEQFF	TGTGCCAGCAGCCGTAGCGGGGGGTTTTTCGATGAGCAGTTCTTC
NA	NA	TRBV11-1	TRBJ2-5	CASSLAQTEETQYF	TGTGCCAGCAGCTTAGCGCAAACAGAAGAGACCCAGTACTTC
TRBD1	NA	TRBV10-3	TRBJ1-2	CAISTTGGGYGYTF	TGTGCCATCAGCACCACAGGGGGCGGCTATGGCTACACCTTC
TRBD2	NA	TRBV28	TRBJ2-1	CASRVTSGSYNEQFF	TGTGCCAGCAGGGTGACTAGCGGGTCCTACAATGAGCAGTTCTTC
NA	NA	TRBV9	TRBJ1-2	CASSGVQGDGYTF	TGTGCCAGTAGCGGGGTCCAGGGTGACGGCTACACCTTC
NA	few	TRBV12-3/TRBV12-4	TRBJ1-5	CASSFNWDGANQPQHF	TGTGCCAGCAGTTTTAATTGGGACGGGGCTAATCAGCCCCAGCATTTT
TRBD1	NA	TRBV6-6	TRBJ1-1	CASRTGQEAFF	TGTGCCAGCAGAACGGGACAGGAAGCTTTCTTT
NA	few	TRBV20-1	TRBJ1-2	CSAYQGEVYGYTF	TGCAGTGCTTACCAGGGAGAGGTCTATGGCTACACCTTC
NA	NA	TRBV9	TRBJ2-2	CASSETRQVTGELFF	TGTGCCAGCAGCGAAACCCGACAGGTGACCGGGGAGCTGTTTTTT
NA	NA	TRBV10-2	TRBJ2-3	CASSESVTDTQYF	TGCGCCAGCAGTGAGTCGGTGACAGATACGCAGTATTTT
TRBD1	NA	TRBV20-1	TRBJ1-1	CSARDRGLSTEAFF	TGCAGTGCAAGGGACAGGGGGCTGAGCACTGAAGCTTTCTTT
NA	NA	TRBV10-3	TRBJ2-2	CAISVGEGVGELFF	TGTGCCATCAGTGTTGGGGAAGGGGTCGGGGAGCTGTTTTTT
TRBD1	NA	TRBV20-1	TRBJ2-1	CSTGQSTYEQFF	TGCAGCACGGGACAGTCCACCTATGAGCAGTTCTTC
NA	few	TRBV27	TRBJ2-5	CASSFRPQETQYF	TGTGCCAGCAGTTTCCGTCCTCAAGAGACCCAGTACTTC
NA	NA	TRBV20-1	TRBJ2-7	CSPVVGSSYEQYF	TGCAGCCCGGTGGTGGGGAGCTCCTACGAGCAGTACTTC
TRBD1	NA	TRBV6-6	TRBJ1-1	CASRRRGTNTEAFF	TGTGCCAGCAGGCGCAGGGGGACGAACACTGAAGCTTTCTTT
NA	NA	TRBV5-1	TRBJ2-7	CASSLAFGGTRGYEQYF	TGCGCCAGCAGCTTGGCCTTTGGCGGGACAAGAGGCTACGAGCAGTACTTC
TRBD1	NA	TRBV27	TRBJ2-7	CASSGDRGWGQYF	TGTGCCAGCAGTGGAGACAGGGGGTGGGGGCAGTACTTC